These T cell receptor beta chains were read from a single sample in a study of blood T cells in healthy people across ages. TCRdb independently ran MiXCR on the 5' RACE reads; one entry per CDR3 protein. The sample carries around 1,900,000 distinct CDR3 sequences, about 39% recorded once. The sequenced sample was blood. Every receptor here comes from a human donor in good health. The CDR3 runs from the conserved cysteine through the conserved F or W. A D gene is named only where the DNA matches it firmly. Expanded clones get a size class; other rows say once, few or many, or leave the size out.

D,J,V,size,DNA,CDR3
NA,TRBJ1-5,TRBV7-9,few,TGTGCCAGCGGTGCAGGGGCCAATAATCAGCCCCGGCATTTT,CASGAGANNQPRHF
TRBD1,TRBJ1-6,TRBV7-9,few,TGTGCCAGCAGCCCTCTTACGGGACAGAATTCACCCCTCCACTTT,CASSPLTGQNSPLHF
NA,TRBJ1-1,TRBV15,NA,TGTGCCACCAGCAGAGATGGGGAGATTAACACTGAAGCTTTCTTT,CATSRDGEINTEAFF
NA,TRBJ2-2,TRBV6-5,few,TGTGCCAGCAGTTACCTACAGGGCTCCGGGGCAGGCGCCGGGGAGCTGTTTTTT,CASSYLQGSGAGAGELFF
TRBD1,TRBJ2-5,TRBV5-4,few,TGTGCCAGCAGCCCTAGACAGGGGGCGGTTGAGACCCAGTACTTC,CASSPRQGAVETQYF
NA,TRBJ1-4,TRBV5-1,NA,TGCGCCAGCAGCGGTACAGAATCTAATGAAAAACTGTTTTTT,CASSGTESNEKLFF
NA,TRBJ1-2,TRBV2,few,TGTGCCAGCTTGGAGTATGGCTACACCTTC,CASLEYGYTF
NA,TRBJ1-2,TRBV7-9,NA,TGTGCCAGCAGCCCGCGGACAGAGAATAACTATGGCTACACCTTC,CASSPRTENNYGYTF
NA,TRBJ1-2,TRBV29-1,few,TGCAGCGTGTGCATGGATCGCTATGGCTACACCTTC,CSVCMDRYGYTF
NA,TRBJ2-3,TRBV6-5,few,TGTGCCAGCAGTTACGAAACCGCAGGGATGGATACGCAGTATTTT,CASSYETAGMDTQYF
TRBD1,TRBJ2-7,TRBV20-1,NA,TGCAGTGCTAAGGAACAGGGGGTTTACGAGCAGTACTTC,CSAKEQGVYEQYF
NA,TRBJ2-5,TRBV6-1,few,TGTGCCAGCACCCAGGCCAGGGCTAGAGAGACCCAGTACTTC,CASTQARARETQYF
TRBD1,TRBJ2-3,TRBV5-1,NA,TGCGCCAGCAGCGTAGGGACAGTCAACACAGATACGCAGTATTTT,CASSVGTVNTDTQYF
NA,TRBJ1-2,TRBV29-1,NA,TGCAGCGTTGAACGCGTGGGGGCTGAAGGCTACACCTTC,CSVERVGAEGYTF
TRBD1,TRBJ2-4,TRBV2,NA,TGTGCCAGCAGTGAAGAGTGGGACAGGGTCTTC,CASSEEWDRVF
NA,TRBJ1-2,TRBV5-5,NA,TGTGCCAGCAGCGGCGCGGGGGACATCACCGTCTATGGCTACACCTTC,CASSGAGDITVYGYTF
TRBD2,TRBJ2-2,TRBV29-1,NA,TGCAGCGGCACTAGCGGGGGGAACACCGGGGAGCTGTTTTTT,CSGTSGGNTGELFF
NA,TRBJ1-2,TRBV4-3,NA,TGCGCCAGCAGCCAAGACAGTTTCTATGGCTACACCTTC,CASSQDSFYGYTF